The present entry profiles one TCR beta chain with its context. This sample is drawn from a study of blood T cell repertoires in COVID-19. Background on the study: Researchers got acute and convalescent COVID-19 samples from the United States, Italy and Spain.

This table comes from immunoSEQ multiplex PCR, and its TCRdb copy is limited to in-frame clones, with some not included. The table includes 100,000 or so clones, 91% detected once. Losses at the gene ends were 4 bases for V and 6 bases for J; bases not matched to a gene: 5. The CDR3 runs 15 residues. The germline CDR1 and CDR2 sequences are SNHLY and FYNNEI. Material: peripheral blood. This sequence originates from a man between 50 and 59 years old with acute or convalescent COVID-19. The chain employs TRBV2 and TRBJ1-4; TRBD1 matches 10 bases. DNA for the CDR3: TGTGCCAGCAGTGGACAGGGGGCGCGGGATGAAAAACTGTTTTTT. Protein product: CASSGQGARDEKLFF.